The 9 T cell receptor beta chains presented below share a single source sample, sequenced in a study of T cells in tuberculosis. Here immunoSEQ multiplex PCR was the method, and the copy in TCRdb shows in-frame clones only, minus some. The sample has tens of thousands of clones, approximately 90% seen once. Sorting used thawed, overnight-rested PBMC stained with anti-CD3, a viability dye and GMM-loaded CD1B tetramer. The CD1B tetramers carried C32 glucose monomycolate purified from Rhodococcus equi. The sample was CD1b-GMM tetramer-negative cells sorted from PBMCs. Every receptor here comes from an adult woman with latent tuberculosis.

This chain links TRBV15 with TRBJ2-1, with 8 bases that match TRBD2. CDR1 and CDR2 (germline): LNHNV, YYDKDF (reference sequence). After removal of 0 bases from V and 10 bases from J, the junction contained 5 bases not matched to a gene. The CDR3 has 14 amino acids. CDR3: CATSREGLVIEQFF. Written as DNA, the CDR3 is TGTGCCACCAGCAGAGAGGGACTAGTAATCGAGCAGTTCTTC.

The chain uses TRBV4-1 and TRBJ1-2; D possibly corresponds to TRBD1 (6 bases). This CDR3 is 14 amino acids long. Germline V lookup: CDR1 MGHRA, CDR2 YSYEKL. V was trimmed by 0 bases and J by 3 bases, leaving 8 bases between them. Written as DNA, the CDR3 is TGCGCCAGCAGCCAAGACGGGACATACTATGGCTACACCTTC. This translates into CASSQDGTYYGYTF.

A few counts support this clone. This chain joins TRBV2 and TRBJ2-7; TRBD1 might be the D (5 bases). The CDR3 covers 11 residues. V was clipped by 7 bases and J by 5 bases, with 9 bases between them. The germline V gene has CDR1 SNHLY and CDR2 FYNNEI. The CDR3 DNA follows: TGTGCCAGCAAGGGGCGCCACGAGCAGTACTTC. Translated, it gives CASKGRHEQYF.

This clone was seen a few times. The rearrangement joins TRBV6-5 to TRBJ1-6; a weak D match, TRBD1 (5 bases). CDR3 length: 14 amino acids. The V end lost 5 bases, the J end lost 8 bases, and 13 bases lay between the germline ends. Germline values: CDR1 MNHEY, CDR2 SVGAGI. The CDR3 DNA is TGTGCCAGCAGTGAAGGGGTGGGGTATTCACCCCTCCACTTT. Protein: CASSEGVGYSPLHF.

This chain joins TRBV4-1 and TRBJ2-3; D gene uncertain. The V gene's germline CDR1 is MGHRA and CDR2 YSYEKL. V dropped 0 bases and J dropped 0 bases, with 10 bases sitting between them. The CDR3 runs 16 residues. CDR3 sequence reads: CASSQEKSGSTDTQYF. In DNA, the CDR3 is TGCGCCAGCAGCCAAGAGAAGTCGGGTAGCACAGATACGCAGTATTTT.

The rearrangement joins TRBV19 to TRBJ1-1, with D possibly matching TRBD1 (6 bases). The CDR3 consists of 13 residues. CDR1 and CDR2 (germline): LNHDA, SQIVND (reference sequence). Trimming left V 5 bases short and J 4 bases short, with 11 bases between. This chain's CDR3 is CASSLGARTEAFF. In DNA form, the CDR3 reads TGTGCCAGTAGTCTGGGGGCGCGCACTGAAGCTTTCTTT.

V is TRBV2 and J is TRBJ1-2; 8 bases agree with TRBD1. Germline CDR1 is SNHLY and CDR2 is FYNNEI. V gave up 6 bases and J gave up 0 bases; unmatched junction bases: 3. The CDR3 extends over 14 amino acids. The CDR3 DNA reads as TGTGCCAGCAGAGACAGGGGCCCTAACTATGGCTACACCTTC. It codes for CASRDRGPNYGYTF.

The chain carries TRBV28 and TRBJ2-7; no definite D call. The V end was cut by 4 bases, the J end by 6 bases, with 10 bases between. Germline V gene sequence: CDR1 MDHEN, CDR2 SYDVKM. The CDR3 loop spans 12 amino acids. In nucleotides, the CDR3 is TGTGCCAGCAGTTCCGCCCCGGTCGAGCAGTACTTC. Amino acid sequence: CASSSAPVEQYF.

On this clone: Sequence at one end of the junction differs from germline and may be a read error. Other DNA sequences in the same sample also yield this CDR3. The chain links TRBV28 to TRBJ1-6, with TRBD1 as a possible D gene (5 bases). The germline gives CDR1 MDHEN, CDR2 SYDVKM. This CDR3 contains 17 residues. The CDR3 coding sequence is TGTGCCAGCAAACCCCAGGTGGGGCTTTCCTATAATTCCCCCCTCCACTTT. It translates to CASKPQVGLSYNSPLHF.